This passage covers 25 T cell receptor beta chains from one sample sequenced in a study of blood T cell repertoires in COVID-19. TCRdb's copy holds only in-frame clones and misses some; the assay was immunoSEQ multiplex PCR. The sample yields about 300,000 clones, around nine tenths seen once. The sequenced sample was peripheral blood. These receptor sequences come from a woman under 40 with COVID-19, enrolled during active disease.

The gene calls are TRBV30 and TRBJ2-7; TRBD2 agrees at 7 bases. This CDR3 region has 13 residues. After removal of 1 base from V and 6 bases from J, the junction contained 6 bases not matched to a gene. The germline V gene has CDR1 GTSNPN and CDR2 SVGIG (reference sequence). CDR3 sequence (DNA): TGTGCCTGGAGTGGGTACTCGGGAGGCGAGCAGTACTTC. Protein sequence: CAWSGYSGGEQYF.

This clone occurred a few times. The rearrangement joins TRBV19 to TRBJ1-1; 7 bases map to TRBD1. The germline gives CDR1 LNHDA, CDR2 SQIVND (reference sequence). Trimming at V came to 11 bases and at J to 3 bases, leaving 9 bases not matched to a gene. The CDR3 runs to 13 residues. This chain's CDR3 is CAVRPGGDTEAFF. CDR3 coding DNA: TGTGCCGTCAGACCAGGGGGAGACACTGAAGCTTTCTTT.

The rearrangement uses TRBV27 and TRBJ1-2; 8 nucleotides align to TRBD1. Germline V gene lookup returns CDR1 MNHEY and CDR2 SMNVEV (reference sequence). J lost 4 bases, V lost 4 bases, and 5 bases had no gene match. This CDR3 region has 14 residues. The CDR3 bases are TGTGCCAGCAGTTCCACAGGGGGAACCTATGGCTACACCTTC. This codes for CASSSTGGTYGYTF.

V and J are TRBV18 and TRBJ2-2; TRBD1 aligns across 9 bases. The CDR3 runs to 14 residues. V was clipped by 6 bases and J by 4 bases; unmatched bases: 3. Germline V gene lookup returns CDR1 KGHSH and CDR2 LQKENI. Here the CDR3 DNA reads TGTGCCAGCTCGGACAGGGGAATCACCGGGGAGCTGTTTTTT. Translating gives CASSDRGITGELFF.

The chain recombines TRBV12-3 or TRBV12-4 with TRBJ2-7, with TRBD1 identical over 7 bases. V lost 8 bases and J lost 2; bases outside the gene matches: 6. The CDR3 spans 13 residues. The CDR3 here is CASGRDRAYEQYF. The CDR3 coding sequence is TGTGCCAGCGGCCGGGACAGAGCCTACGAGCAGTACTTC.

The rearrangement uses TRBV5-1 and TRBJ1-1, with 8 positions matching TRBD1. CDR1 is SGHRS and CDR2 is YFSETQ in the germline V gene. The trim removed 7 bases at V and 0 bases at J, leaving 5 bases unmatched. This CDR3 contains 14 residues. The CDR3, as DNA: TGCGCCAGCGGGAGGGACAGGATGAACACTGAAGCTTTCTTT. Translating gives CASGRDRMNTEAFF.

The chain recombines TRBV19 with TRBJ1-6; D is undetermined. The CDR3 totals 15 residues. The V gene's germline CDR1 is LNHDA and CDR2 SQIVND (reference sequence). V lost 1 base and J lost 5, with 9 bases in between. The CDR3 sequence is CASSIGWPNNSPLHF. The CDR3 DNA reads as TGTGCCAGTAGTATAGGATGGCCGAATAATTCACCCCTCCACTTT.

This clone was recorded only once. This CDR3 reads CASSLAGGVVNTGELFF. The CDR3, as DNA: TGTGCCAGCAGCTTAGCGGGCGGGGTGGTGAACACCGGGGAGCTGTTTTTT. The chain uses TRBV7-6 and TRBJ2-2, with D possibly TRBD2 on 6 matching bases. CDR1 SGHVS and CDR2 FNYEAQ come from the germline V gene. This CDR3 spans 17 amino acids. Trimming stripped 0 bases from V and 1 base from J, with 12 bases between.

The chain combines TRBV5-4 with TRBJ1-1, with 9 bases lining up with TRBD1. CDR1 SGHNT and CDR2 YYREEE come from the germline V gene (reference sequence). The junction had 7 bases not matched to a gene; V was cut back by 3 bases and J by 4 bases. The CDR3 is 15 amino acids. The CDR3 is CASSSRRTGATEAFF. DNA of the CDR3: TGTGCCAGCAGCTCCCGGAGGACAGGGGCCACTGAAGCTTTCTTT.

This rearrangement joins TRBV5-8 to TRBJ1-1; D unresolved. The CDR3 extends over 15 amino acids. V lost 0 bases and J 0 bases, leaving 9 bases between the germline ends. Looked up from germline, CDR1 is SGHTS and CDR2 is YDEGEE. This CDR3 reads CASSLVASMNTEAFF. CDR3 in DNA: TGTGCCAGCAGCTTGGTAGCGAGCATGAACACTGAAGCTTTCTTT. The full variable domain, completed using reference TRBV5-8 and TRBJ1-1, is EAGVTQSPTHLIKTRGQQATLRCSPISGHTSVYWYQQALGLGLQFLLWYDEGEERNRGNFPPRFSGRQFPNYSSELNVNALELEDSALYLCASSLVASMNTEAFFGQGTRLTVV.

Remarks on this clone: At the DNA level, this CDR3 is encoded by other sequences in the same sample as well. This rearrangement joins TRBV5-4 to TRBJ1-3; tentatively, D is TRBD1 (5 bases). Germline-derived CDR1 and CDR2 are SGHNT and YYREEE (reference sequence). V was pared by 1 base and J by 4 bases, with 6 bases between. The CDR3 loop spans 13 amino acids. CDR3 sequence reads: CASSLTGGNTIYF. The CDR3, as DNA: TGTGCCAGCAGCTTGACAGGAGGAAACACCATATATTTT. Using reference TRBV5-4 and TRBJ1-3 for the parts outside the CDR3, the full variable domain is ETGVTQSPTHLIKTRGQQVTLRCSSQSGHNTVSWYQQALGQGPQFIFQYYREEENGRGNFPPRFSGLQFPNYSSELNVNALELDDSALYLCASSLTGGNTIYFGEGSWLTVV.

This chain connects TRBV20-1 to TRBJ2-1, with D possibly TRBD2 on 5 matching bases. Germline CDR1 reads DFQATT; CDR2 reads SNEGSKA (reference sequence). V was clipped by 2 bases and J by 11 bases, with 7 bases between them. This CDR3 comprises 10 residues. DNA for the CDR3: TGCAGTGCTAGACTAGCCCAGCAGTTCTTC. This translates into CSARLAQQFF.

This chain connects TRBV19 to TRBJ1-4; D unresolved. The CDR3 extends over 14 amino acids. CDR1 LNHDA and CDR2 SQIVND come from the germline V gene (reference sequence). V gave up 1 base and J gave up 9 bases, with 12 bases separating them. CDR3 protein: CASSIGADLKKLFF. Written as DNA, the CDR3 is TGTGCCAGTAGTATAGGGGCAGACCTCAAAAAACTGTTTTTT.

This sequence joins TRBV7-9 and TRBJ2-7; 10 bases fit TRBD1. CDR1 and CDR2 (germline): SEHNR, FQNEAQ (reference sequence). The CDR3 is 14 residues long. Trimming at V came to 5 bases and at J to 3 bases, leaving 4 bases not matched to a gene. CDR3 sequence reads: CASSPRDRGYEQYF. CDR3 in DNA: TGTGCCAGCAGCCCGCGGGACAGGGGCTACGAGCAGTACTTC.

V usage is TRBV19 and J usage is TRBJ2-6, with a tentative D call TRBD1 (6 bases). Germline V CDR1 and CDR2: LNHDA, SQIVND (reference sequence). V gave up 5 bases and J gave up 0 bases, with 17 bases separating them. This CDR3 region has 18 residues. The CDR3 protein is CASSPGPRGSSGANVLTF. The CDR3 bases are TGTGCCAGTAGTCCGGGACCGAGGGGGAGCTCTGGGGCCAACGTCCTGACTTTC.

The chain uses TRBV7-9 and TRBJ2-1; D unclear. Germline lookup yields CDR1 SEHNR and CDR2 FQNEAQ (reference sequence). This CDR3 contains 15 residues. V lost 6 bases and J 2 bases, leaving 14 bases between the germline ends. CDR3 residues: CASRPDFGTYNEQFF. The CDR3 nucleotides are TGTGCCAGCAGACCAGACTTTGGAACCTACAATGAGCAGTTCTTC.

The chain recombines TRBV2 with TRBJ2-1; D is unresolved. Germline CDR1 is SNHLY and CDR2 is FYNNEI. The V and J ends lost 5 bases and 9 bases respectively, with 17 bases between them. This CDR3 region has 14 residues. In DNA form, the CDR3 reads TGTGCCAGCAGTCAAACGGCGCTCAGCGTTGAGCAGTTCTTC. This translates into CASSQTALSVEQFF. Together with reference TRBV2 and TRBJ2-1, the CDR3 gives the full variable domain: EPEVTQTPSHQVTQMGQEVILRCVPISNHLYFYWYRQILGQKVEFLVSFYNNEISEKSEIFDDQFSVERPDGSNFTLKIRSTKLEDSAMYFCASSQTALSVEQFFGPGTRLTVL.

This rearrangement joins TRBV5-5 to TRBJ1-5; a weak D match, TRBD1 (5 bases). V lost 4 bases to trimming and J lost 3 bases, with 14 bases between them. The CDR3 totals 15 residues. Germline loops: CDR1 SGHKS, CDR2 YYEKEE (reference sequence). The CDR3 loop reads CASSAGPAINQPQHF. As DNA, the CDR3 is TGTGCCAGCAGCGCGGGACCCGCCATCAATCAGCCCCAGCATTTT.

This chain links TRBV27 with TRBJ2-7; 7 bases are shared with TRBD1. Per germline, CDR1 MNHEY and CDR2 SMNVEV (reference sequence). J gave up 2 bases and V 4 bases, and 11 bases lay outside the gene matches. The CDR3 length is 16 residues. CDR3 bases: TGTGCCAGCAGTTCCGGGACAGCCGAGACACCCTACGAGCAGTACTTC. Protein sequence: CASSSGTAETPYEQYF.

The chain employs TRBV20-1 and TRBJ2-1; TRBD1 matches 8 bases. This CDR3 has 14 amino acids. Losses at the gene ends were 3 bases for V and 3 bases for J; bases not matched to a gene: 4. Germline CDR1 and CDR2: DFQATT and SNEGSKA (reference sequence). CDR3 sequence reads: CSASKDRVYNEQFF. In DNA form, the CDR3 reads TGCAGTGCTAGTAAGGACAGGGTCTACAATGAGCAGTTCTTC.

This clone was counted a single time. Other DNA sequences of this sample code for an identical CDR3. The chain couples TRBV18 to TRBJ1-4; a possible D gene is TRBD1 (5 bases). Trimming left V 2 bases short and J 2 bases short, with 6 bases between. Germline assignment: CDR1 KGHSH and CDR2 LQKENI. The CDR3 is 14 residues long. CDR3 protein: CASSPGATNEKLFF. CDR3 DNA sequence: TGTGCCAGCTCACCAGGGGCTACTAATGAAAAACTGTTTTTT.

V and J are TRBV6-5 and TRBJ1-1; D is possibly TRBD1 (6 bases). This CDR3 has 13 amino acids. CDR1 is MNHEY and CDR2 is SVGAGI in the germline V gene. The V end lost 8 bases, the J end lost 1 base, and 11 bases lay between the germline ends. The DNA of the CDR3 is TGTGCCAGCCGACAGACAGGGAACACTGAAGCTTTCTTT. It encodes CASRQTGNTEAFF.

The chain links TRBV4-1 to TRBJ1-1, with TRBD1 as a possible D gene (6 bases). Deletions cut 8 bases from V and 1 base from J, with 11 bases between. Germline-derived CDR1 and CDR2 are MGHRA and YSYEKL. CDR3 length: 13 amino acids. CDR3 bases: TGCGCCAGCCGAGAGACAGGGAACACTGAAGCTTTCTTT. Encoded protein: CASRETGNTEAFF.

This clone was counted a few times. This chain connects TRBV11-2 to TRBJ1-2; perhaps TRBD1 as D (6 bases). The CDR3 has 13 residues. V was clipped by 4 bases and J by 4 bases, with 10 bases between them. Germline V lookup: CDR1 SGHAT, CDR2 FQNNGV. The CDR3 coding sequence is TGTGCCAGCAGCTCAGGGGTGGGCTATGGCTACACCTTC. It is translated as CASSSGVGYGYTF. The whole variable domain, filled in from reference TRBV11-2 and TRBJ1-2, reads EAGVAQSPRYKIIEKRQSVAFWCNPISGHATLYWYQQILGQGPKLLIQFQNNGVVDDSQLPKDRFSAERLKGVDSTLKIQPAKLEDSAVYLCASSSGVGYGYTFGSGTRLTVV.

This clone was recorded only once. The gene calls are TRBV5-1 and TRBJ2-1, with 8 bases fitting TRBD2. After removal of 0 bases from V and 4 bases from J, the junction contained 3 bases not matched to a gene. There are 15 residues in the CDR3. Germline V gene lookup returns CDR1 SGHRS and CDR2 YFSETQ. CDR3 region: CASSLATSGYNEQFF. The CDR3 coding sequence is TGCGCCAGCAGCTTGGCAACTAGCGGATACAATGAGCAGTTCTTC. The variable domain in full, completed from reference TRBV5-1 and TRBJ2-1, reads KAGVTQTPRYLIKTRGQQVTLSCSPISGHRSVSWYQQTPGQGLQFLFEYFSETQRNKGNFPGRFSGRQFSNSRSEMNVSTLELGDSALYLCASSLATSGYNEQFFGPGTRLTVL.